The 16 T cell receptor beta chains below all came from one sample that was sequenced in a study of shared clonotypes between healthy human individuals. Clones were read by immunoSEQ multiplex PCR, and TCRdb kept only the in-frame ones, dropping some. The sample yields fewer than 3 million clones, 92% seen once. Sequenced: naive CD4+ T cells from PBMCs. As for subset: CD45RA+ positively selected. These receptors were obtained from a man younger than 35 in good health. Some clones in this sample may be carry-over from other donors' samples.

This rearrangement joins TRBV9 to TRBJ2-2, with 9 bases that match TRBD2. The CDR3 covers 17 residues. The ends lost 0 bases at V and 1 base at J; junction bases unmatched: 4. Germline V gives CDR1 SGDLS, CDR2 YYNGEE. CDR3 loop: CASSVGPSGVNTGELFF. CDR3 DNA: TGTGCCAGCAGCGTAGGCCCTAGCGGGGTGAACACCGGGGAGCTGTTTTTT.

This chain connects TRBV28 to TRBJ1-3, with 8 bases that match TRBD1. This CDR3 is built from 15 residues. The J segment lost 2 bases and the V segment lost 4 bases, leaving 4 bases of the junction unmatched. The germline CDR1 and CDR2 sequences are MDHEN and SYDVKM. As DNA, the CDR3 is TGTGCCAGCAGTTCGGACAGGGTCCCTGGAAACACCATATATTTT. This translates into CASSSDRVPGNTIYF.

Comments on this clone: The sample has other DNA sequences that encode this CDR3 too. This rearrangement joins TRBV20-1 to TRBJ1-1; a possible D gene is TRBD1 (6 bases). The CDR3 runs to 11 residues. From germline, CDR1 is DFQATT and CDR2 SNEGSKA (reference sequence). V gave up 1 base and J gave up 8 bases, with 8 bases separating them. CDR3 in DNA: TGCAGTGCTAGAGGGGGGGGCGAAGCTTTCTTT. It yields the protein CSARGGGEAFF.

The J gene is TRBJ2-3, the V gene TRBV2; 7 nucleotides align to TRBD2. The V and J ends lost 8 bases and 0 bases, in that order; junction bases with no gene match: 5. The CDR3 loop spans 14 amino acids. Germline assignment: CDR1 SNHLY and CDR2 FYNNEI. CDR3 bases: TGTGCCAGCGGGAGGGGCGGGAGCACAGATACGCAGTATTTT. Encoded protein: CASGRGGSTDTQYF.

For this clone: The sample has other DNA sequences that encode this CDR3 too. This sequence joins TRBV18 and TRBJ2-3; D uncertain. Germline lookup yields CDR1 KGHSH and CDR2 LQKENI. The V and J ends lost 3 bases and 2 bases respectively, with 3 bases between them. The CDR3 is made up of 12 amino acids. CDR3 in DNA: TGTGCCAGCTCACCGAACACAGATACGCAGTATTTT. It codes for CASSPNTDTQYF.

The rearrangement links TRBV4-2 to TRBJ1-4, with a tentative D call TRBD1 (5 bases). CDR3 length: 17 amino acids. Trimming cost V 1 base and J 5 bases, with 17 bases left between them. Germline CDR1 reads LGHNA; CDR2 reads YNFKEQ. This chain's CDR3 is CASSQGGIDHENEKLFF. In DNA form, the CDR3 reads TGTGCCAGCAGCCAAGGGGGCATAGACCATGAGAATGAAAAACTGTTTTTT.

The chain couples TRBV19 to TRBJ2-1; 14 bases fit TRBD2. From germline, CDR1 is LNHDA and CDR2 SQIVND (reference sequence). The CDR3 loop spans 20 amino acids. Unmatched junction bases numbered 20, after V lost 5 bases and J lost 8 bases. CDR3 residues: CASSPSRTSGRLTSGDEQFF. The CDR3 coding sequence is TGTGCCAGTAGTCCCTCTCGGACTAGCGGGAGGCTCACCTCGGGGGATGAGCAGTTCTTC. Drawing the rest from reference TRBV19 and TRBJ2-1, the complete variable domain is DGGITQSPKYLFRKEGQNVTLSCEQNLNHDAMYWYRQDPGQGLRLIYYSQIVNDFQKGDIAEGYSVSREKKESFPLTVTSAQKNPTAFYLCASSPSRTSGRLTSGDEQFFGPGTRLTVL.

This chain links TRBV28 with TRBJ1-1; D call uncertain. CDR3 length: 12 residues. V was pared by 2 bases and J by 10 bases, with 11 bases between. Per the germline V gene, CDR1 is MDHEN and CDR2 is SYDVKM. The CDR3 is CASSLGRLTAFF. CDR3 sequence (DNA): TGTGCCAGCAGTTTAGGACGATTGACAGCTTTCTTT.

The rearrangement joins TRBV15 to TRBJ2-5, with a possible D match to TRBD2 (6 bases). V lost 5 bases to trimming and J lost 4 bases, with 8 bases between them. The germline V gene has CDR1 LNHNV and CDR2 YYDKDF (reference sequence). The CDR3 has 12 residues. This chain's CDR3 is CATSYGRETQYF. The CDR3 DNA reads as TGTGCCACCAGCTACGGGAGAGAGACCCAGTACTTC.

This rearrangement joins TRBV7-9 to TRBJ2-2, with a tentative D call TRBD1 (5 bases). The germline gives CDR1 SEHNR, CDR2 FQNEAQ (reference sequence). This CDR3 has 15 residues. V lost 6 bases and J lost 2, with 13 bases in between. The DNA of the CDR3 is TGTGCCAGCAGTTCTCGACAGACTAACACCGGGGAGCTGTTTTTT. Translation: CASSSRQTNTGELFF.

This chain uses TRBV5-1 with TRBJ1-4; 7 nucleotides match TRBD1. The J segment lost 6 bases and the V segment lost 0 bases, leaving 5 bases of the junction unmatched. The CDR3 has 15 amino acids. Germline values: CDR1 SGHRS, CDR2 YFSETQ. This chain's CDR3 is CASSLVPGQYEKLFF. The CDR3 DNA is TGCGCCAGCAGCTTGGTCCCGGGACAGTATGAAAAACTGTTTTTT.

This chain links TRBV15 with TRBJ2-2; no firm D call. From germline, CDR1 is LNHNV and CDR2 YYDKDF (reference sequence). The V and J ends lost 3 bases and 1 base respectively, with 3 bases between them. This CDR3 contains 13 residues. The CDR3 protein is CATSSKNTGELFF. As DNA, the CDR3 is TGTGCCACCAGCAGTAAGAACACCGGGGAGCTGTTTTTT.

The chain has TRBV28 and TRBJ2-7; D possibly corresponds to TRBD2 (5 bases). CDR3 length: 15 amino acids. Germline CDR1 reads MDHEN; CDR2 reads SYDVKM. Trimming removed 2 bases at V and 0 bases at J, with 11 bases between. The CDR3 sequence is CASSLEGQSSYEQYF. Written as DNA, the CDR3 is TGTGCCAGCAGTTTAGAGGGTCAGAGCTCCTACGAGCAGTACTTC. The complete variable domain, with remaining parts taken from reference TRBV28 and TRBJ2-7, reads DVKVTQSSRYLVKRTGEKVFLECVQDMDHENMFWYRQDPGLGLRLIYFSYDVKMKEKGDIPEGYSVSREKKERFSLILESASTNQTSMYLCASSLEGQSSYEQYFGPGTRLTVT.

This rearrangement joins TRBV11-2 to TRBJ2-1; TRBD2 matches at 11 bases. Germline trimming cut 1 base from V and 9 bases from J; bases unmatched to any gene: 11. The CDR3 spans 17 residues. Germline values: CDR1 SGHAT, CDR2 FQNNGV. The CDR3 nucleotides read TGTGCCAGCAGCTTAGTGACTAGCGGGGTTGCCACGGCTGAGCAGTTCTTC. Translated: CASSLVTSGVATAEQFF.

The rearrangement joins TRBV7-8 to TRBJ2-1; D remains unclear. The V and J ends lost 2 bases and 4 bases respectively, with 15 bases between them. The CDR3 covers 16 residues. In germline, CDR1 is SGHVS, CDR2 FQNEAQ. DNA for the CDR3: TGTGCCAGCAGCTTAACCCGGCTAGTGAATTACAATGAGCAGTTCTTC. This sequence encodes CASSLTRLVNYNEQFF.

The CDR3 coding sequence is TGTGCCAGCAGCTTACTAGCGGGAACTCGGAATGAGCAGTTCTTC. Its translation is CASSLLAGTRNEQFF. The chain couples TRBV5-6 to TRBJ2-1; 10 bases agree with TRBD2. V trimming: 2 bases; J trimming: 7 bases; junction bases outside the gene matches: 6. The germline CDR1 and CDR2 sequences are SGHDT and YYEEEE. This CDR3 has 15 amino acids.